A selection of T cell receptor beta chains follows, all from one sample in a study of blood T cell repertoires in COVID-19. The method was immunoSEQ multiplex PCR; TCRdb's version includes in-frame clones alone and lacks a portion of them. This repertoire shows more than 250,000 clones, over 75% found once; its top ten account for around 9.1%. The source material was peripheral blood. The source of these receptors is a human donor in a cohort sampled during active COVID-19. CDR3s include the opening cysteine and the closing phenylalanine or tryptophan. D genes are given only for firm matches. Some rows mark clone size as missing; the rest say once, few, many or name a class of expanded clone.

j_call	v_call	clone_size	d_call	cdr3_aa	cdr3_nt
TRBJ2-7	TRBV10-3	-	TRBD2	CAISGTSGGPEQYF	TGTGCCATCAGTGGGACTAGCGGGGGACCCGAGCAGTACTTC
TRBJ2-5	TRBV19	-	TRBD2	CASGGGAFQETQYF	TGTGCCAGCGGGGGGGGCGCTTTCCAAGAGACCCAGTACTTC
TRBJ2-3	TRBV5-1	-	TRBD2	CASSLSGTNTDTQYF	TGCGCCAGCAGCTTAAGCGGGACCAATACAGATACGCAGTATTTT
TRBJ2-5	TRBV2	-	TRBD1	CASSEWVTGNGETQYF	TGTGCCAGCAGTGAATGGGTGACAGGGAATGGAGAGACCCAGTACTTC
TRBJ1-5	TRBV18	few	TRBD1	CASSKVGTGPLRNQPQHF	TGTGCCAGCTCAAAAGTGGGGACAGGGCCCCTCCGCAATCAGCCCCAGCATTTT
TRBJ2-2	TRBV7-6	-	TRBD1	CASRAGTGTITGELFF	TGTGCCAGCCGCGCCGGGACAGGGACTATCACCGGGGAGCTGTTTTTT
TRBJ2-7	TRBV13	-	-	CATGKVSSYEQYF	TGTGCCACGGGAAAGGTTAGCTCCTACGAGCAGTACTTC
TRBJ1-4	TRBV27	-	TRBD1	CASRTGGATNEKLFF	TGTGCCAGCAGGACAGGGGGCGCGACTAATGAAAAACTGTTTTTT
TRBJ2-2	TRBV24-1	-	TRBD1	CATRGQPTGELFF	TGTGCCACCCGGGGACAGCCCACCGGGGAGCTGTTTTTT
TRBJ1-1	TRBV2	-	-	CASSDRLATEAFF	TGTGCCAGCAGTGACAGGTTGGCCACTGAAGCTTTCTTT
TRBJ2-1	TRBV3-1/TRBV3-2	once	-	CASSPTRGPTYNEQFF	TGTGCCAGCAGCCCCACCAGGGGCCCAACCTACAATGAGCAGTTCTTC
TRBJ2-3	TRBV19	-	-	CASKTGSTDTQYF	TGTGCCAGTAAGACAGGTAGCACAGATACGCAGTATTTT
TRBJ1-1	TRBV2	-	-	CASIFTVNTEAFF	TGTGCCAGCATTTTTACAGTGAACACTGAAGCTTTCTTT
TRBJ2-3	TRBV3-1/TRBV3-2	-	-	CASSHDYRDTQYF	TGTGCCAGCAGCCATGACTACCGAGATACGCAGTATTTT
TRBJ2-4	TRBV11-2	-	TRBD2	CASRPNPGGGAKNIQYF	TGTGCCAGCCGACCCAACCCGGGAGGGGGGGCCAAAAACATTCAGTACTTC
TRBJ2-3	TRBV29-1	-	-	CSVELVLGAPDTQYF	TGCAGCGTTGAGTTGGTTTTGGGGGCACCAGATACGCAGTATTTT
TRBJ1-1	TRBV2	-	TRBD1	CASREGRQGARKTEAFF	TGTGCCAGCAGGGAGGGGAGACAGGGGGCGAGGAAGACTGAAGCTTTCTTT
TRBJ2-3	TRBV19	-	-	CASSHIPRLSTDTQYF	TGTGCCAGTAGTCACATTCCACGTCTTAGCACAGATACGCAGTATTTT
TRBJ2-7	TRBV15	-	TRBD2	CATSLPGPGTSAEQYF	TGTGCCACCAGCCTCCCAGGTCCCGGGACTAGTGCTGAGCAGTACTTC
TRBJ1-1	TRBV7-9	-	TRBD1	CASSRQGSGTEAFF	TGTGCCAGCAGCCGACAGGGTTCGGGCACTGAAGCTTTCTTT
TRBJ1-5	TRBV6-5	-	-	CASSDRDSNQPQHF	TGTGCCAGCAGCGACAGAGATAGCAATCAGCCCCAGCATTTT
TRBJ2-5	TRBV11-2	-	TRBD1	CASSPGQSNTPQETQYF	TGTGCCAGCAGCCCGGGACAGTCCAATACGCCTCAAGAGACCCAGTACTTC
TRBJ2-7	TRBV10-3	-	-	CAISSRAPYEQYF	TGTGCCATCAGTAGTAGAGCCCCCTACGAGCAGTACTTC
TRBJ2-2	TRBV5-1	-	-	CASSSLGHNTGELFF	TGCGCCAGCAGCTCCCTAGGACACAACACCGGGGAGCTGTTTTTT
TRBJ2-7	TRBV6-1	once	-	CASSDSPKTYEQYF	TGTGCCAGCAGTGACAGTCCAAAGACCTACGAGCAGTACTTC
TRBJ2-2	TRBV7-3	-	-	CASSRVAVTNTGELFF	TGTGCCAGCAGCCGGGTGGCAGTTACGAACACCGGGGAGCTGTTTTTT
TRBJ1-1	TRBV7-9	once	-	CASITGGISSSEAFF	TGTGCCAGCATCACCGGGGGGATCTCCTCCTCTGAAGCTTTCTTT
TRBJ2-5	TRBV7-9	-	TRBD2	CASSLKLAGGQETQYF	TGTGCCAGCAGCTTGAAACTAGCGGGGGGACAAGAGACCCAGTACTTC